This paragraph reports one T cell receptor (beta chain). Those who participated ranged in age from 18 to 89 years and resided in some 24 US areas. Participants' reported clinical history set cohort assignment. Symptom resolution, clearance, or two negative PCRs marked the recovered donors of Cohort 3. These data are taken from a study of blood T cell repertoires in COVID-19. Assay: immunoSEQ multiplex PCR; the TCRdb copy retains only in-frame clones and omits some. Of roughly 350,000 clones in the sample, more than 85% are singletons; the top ten hold 18%. The germline gives CDR1 LGHNA, CDR2 YNFKEQ. Trimming at V came to 0 bases and at J to 1 base, leaving 10 bases not matched to a gene. This CDR3 is built from 19 residues.

The chain couples TRBV4-2 to TRBJ2-7; TRBD2 agrees at 12 bases. This clonotype was obtained from a young woman who had recovered from COVID-19. Source material: PBMCs or T cells enriched from blood (not recorded which). CDR3 DNA sequence: TGTGCCAGCAGCCAAGATGCCCAGGCCGGACTAGCGGGATCCTACGAGCAGTACTTC. Translating it yields CASSQDAQAGLAGSYEQYF.